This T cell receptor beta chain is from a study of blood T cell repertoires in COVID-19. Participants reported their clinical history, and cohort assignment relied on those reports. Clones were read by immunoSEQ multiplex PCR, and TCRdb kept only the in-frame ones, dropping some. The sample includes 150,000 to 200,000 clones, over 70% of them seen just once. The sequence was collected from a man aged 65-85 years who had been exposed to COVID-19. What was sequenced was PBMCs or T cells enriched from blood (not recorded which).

In DNA form, the CDR3 reads TGCGCCAGCAGCCCCAGCCCAGCGGGGGGTGGCACAGATACGCAGTATTTT. Translated, it gives CASSPSPAGGGTDTQYF. This sequence joins TRBV5-1 and TRBJ2-3, with 9 nucleotides matching TRBD2. CDR3 length: 17 amino acids. V gave up 4 bases and J gave up 1 base; unmatched junction bases: 10. Germline V gene sequence: CDR1 SGHRS, CDR2 YFSETQ.